These 21 T cell receptor beta chains originate from one sample sequenced in a study of cytomegalovirus exposure and HLA in healthy donors. The primer mix had 60 Vbeta and 13 Jbeta primers. This table comes from immunoSEQ multiplex PCR, and its TCRdb copy is limited to in-frame clones, with some not included. The sample consists of about 140,000 clones, 80% of them appearing once. The sample was PBMCs. The receptors originated from a male donor in good health and CMV-seronegative.

V is TRBV3-2 and J is TRBJ1-1. TRBV3-2 is noted as a pseudogene. There are 8 residues in the CDR3. The CDR3, as DNA: TGTGCCAGTACGAGGACTTTCTTT. This encodes CASTRTFF.

The chain uses TRBV4-2 and TRBJ2-2; 8 bases are a match to TRBD2. CDR1 LGHNA and CDR2 YNFKEQ come from the germline V gene. The CDR3 is 18 amino acids. Unmatched junction bases numbered 19, after V lost 4 bases and J lost 9 bases. CDR3 bases: TGTGCCAGCAGCCCCCCCCCTCTAGCGGGTCTACGACTATGGGAGCTGTTTTTT. Translating it yields CASSPPPLAGLRLWELFF.

The chain is built from TRBV5-5 and TRBJ1-3; no definite D call. The ends were cut back, 0 bases at V and 0 bases at J, with 10 bases in the middle. Germline CDR1 SGHKS, CDR2 YYEKEE (reference sequence). This CDR3 spans 16 amino acids. The CDR3 coding sequence is TGTGCCAGCAGCTTGGCGGGGTTCGTCTCTGGAAACACCATATATTTT. Encoded protein: CASSLAGFVSGNTIYF.

V is TRBV4-3 and J is TRBJ1-6; D ambiguous. Trimming removed 0 bases at V and 16 bases at J, with 13 bases between. Germline CDR1 is LGHNA and CDR2 is YSLEER. The CDR3 has 13 residues. The CDR3, as DNA: TGCGCCAGCAGCCAAGAAGGATGGTACGGGCTCCACTTT. Translated, it gives CASSQEGWYGLHF.

The chain uses TRBV6-6 and TRBJ1-2; D remains unclear. Germline CDR1 MNHNY, CDR2 SVGAGI (reference sequence). V shed 10 bases and J shed 8 bases, with 11 bases lying between them. The CDR3 totals 10 residues. CDR3 in DNA: TGTGCCACCTCCAACGGGGGCTACACCTTC. Encoded protein: CATSNGGYTF.

This clone came up once. V usage is TRBV6-5 and J usage is TRBJ1-2, with 10 bases that match TRBD1. The junction had 6 bases not matched to a gene; V was cut back by 6 bases and J by 5 bases. Germline CDR1 reads MNHEY; CDR2 reads SVGAGI. There are 14 residues in the CDR3. The CDR3 nucleotides are TGTGCCAGCAGAGGGACAGGGGACGGGTATGGCTACACCTTC. It yields the protein CASRGTGDGYGYTF.

The chain employs TRBV4-2 and TRBJ1-6, with D perhaps TRBD1 (5 bases). The V end was cut by 0 bases, the J end by 2 bases, with 11 bases between. Germline assignment: CDR1 LGHNA and CDR2 YNFKEQ. The CDR3 runs 17 residues. The CDR3 is CASSQENLGAYNSPLHF. Written as DNA, the CDR3 is TGTGCCAGCAGCCAAGAGAACCTAGGGGCCTATAATTCACCCCTCCACTTT.

This clone was seen a few times. The genes are TRBV6-1 and TRBJ2-3; 14 bases line up with TRBD2. This CDR3 is 15 amino acids long. CDR1 and CDR2 from the germline V gene are MNHNS and SASEGT. J lost 4 bases, V lost 4 bases, and 1 base had no gene match. The CDR3 region has the DNA TGTGCCAGCAGTGGGACTAGCGGGGGGCCAGATACGCAGTATTTT. Its protein is CASSGTSGGPDTQYF.

The chain links TRBV27 to TRBJ1-6; D call uncertain. Germline CDR1 reads MNHEY; CDR2 reads SMNVEV (reference sequence). There are 16 residues in the CDR3. With 3 bases removed from V and 9 bases from J, the gap between germline ends came to 18 bases. The CDR3 is CASSLKTGSGSSPLHF. CDR3 nucleotides: TGTGCCAGCAGTTTGAAGACGGGGAGCGGTAGTTCACCCCTCCACTTT.

The chain uses TRBV18 and TRBJ1-2, with 7 positions matching TRBD1. In germline, CDR1 is KGHSH, CDR2 LQKENI. Trimming at V came to 3 bases and at J to 6 bases, leaving 10 bases not matched to a gene. This CDR3 comprises 15 residues. The CDR3 DNA sequence: TGTGCCAGCTCACCTGGCTGGGGACAGATGGATGGCTACACCTTC. Amino acid sequence: CASSPGWGQMDGYTF.

The chain is built from TRBV29-1 and TRBJ1-6; 7 nucleotides line up with TRBD1. The CDR3 has 13 residues. CDR1 is SQVTM, CDR2 ANQGSEA, per germline. Germline trimming cut 7 bases from V and 10 bases from J; bases unmatched to any gene: 10. CDR3 DNA sequence: TGCAGCGCGATAGACAGGGTCGGCTCACCCCTCCACTTT. Translating gives CSAIDRVGSPLHF.

V usage is TRBV7-9 and J usage is TRBJ2-7; 8 bases match TRBD1. The length of the CDR3 is 18 residues. The germline gives CDR1 SEHNR, CDR2 FQNEAQ (reference sequence). V was pared by 0 bases and J by 1 base, with 11 bases of the junction left unmatched. CDR3 DNA sequence: TGTGCCAGCAGCTTAGCTCCGGGACAGGCACTCTATTCCTACGAGCAGTACTTC. It codes for CASSLAPGQALYSYEQYF.

The chain couples TRBV5-4 to TRBJ2-1; TRBD1 agrees at 10 bases. V trimming: 3 bases; J trimming: 10 bases; junction bases outside the gene matches: 13. Germline CDR1 SGHNT, CDR2 YYREEE (reference sequence). The length of the CDR3 is 16 residues. The CDR3 nucleotides read TGTGCCAGCAGCTACGAGAGACAGGGGGCGGTCGGGGAGCAGTTCTTC. This codes for CASSYERQGAVGEQFF.

The genes are TRBV27 and TRBJ2-7; 7 positions agree with TRBD1. The germline V gene has CDR1 MNHEY and CDR2 SMNVEV (reference sequence). Unmatched junction bases numbered 7, after V lost 6 bases and J lost 2 bases. CDR3 length: 14 residues. Here the CDR3 reads CASSLDRAPYEQYF. The CDR3 nucleotides read TGTGCCAGCAGCCTCGACAGGGCCCCCTACGAGCAGTACTTC.

The table lists this clone with a few counts. The rearrangement links TRBV7-9 to TRBJ1-2; the D is unclear. The germline V and J ends were trimmed by 5 bases and 7 bases, with 11 bases remaining between them. From germline, CDR1 is SEHNR and CDR2 FQNEAQ (reference sequence). This CDR3 region has 12 residues. CDR3 in DNA: TGTGCCAGCAGCCCTCAATCGGGTGGCTACACCTTC. As protein: CASSPQSGGYTF. Drawing the rest from reference TRBV7-9 and TRBJ1-2, the complete variable domain is DTGVSQNPRHKITKRGQNVTFRCDPISEHNRLYWYRQTLGQGPEFLTYFQNEAQLEKSRLLSDRFSAERPKGSFSTLEIQRTEQGDSAMYLCASSPQSGGYTFGSGTRLTVV.

The chain combines TRBV30 with TRBJ2-1; TRBD1 is a possible D gene (5 bases). This CDR3 is built from 13 residues. The germline V gene encodes CDR1 GTSNPN and CDR2 SVGIG (reference sequence). V was shortened by 2 bases and J by 2 bases, with 7 bases between the two germline ends. The CDR3 region is CAWSQGPYNEQFF. CDR3 bases: TGTGCCTGGAGTCAGGGTCCCTACAATGAGCAGTTCTTC.

This clone was recorded once. The gene calls are TRBV27 and TRBJ2-7, with 7 positions matching TRBD1. This CDR3 is 14 amino acids long. Germline V lookup: CDR1 MNHEY, CDR2 SMNVEV (reference sequence). V dropped 3 bases and J dropped 1; count of bases not matched to a gene: 3. CDR3 coding DNA: TGTGCCAGCAGTTTCCAGGGGGAGTCCTACGAGCAGTACTTC. The encoded protein is CASSFQGESYEQYF.

J is TRBJ2-1 and V is TRBV30; a possible D gene is TRBD2 (6 bases). Germline lookup yields CDR1 GTSNPN and CDR2 SVGIG (reference sequence). The CDR3 length is 15 residues. Trimming stripped 6 bases from V and 5 bases from J, with 20 bases between. The CDR3 bases are TGTGCCTGCCCTCAAAGGGAGGCTAGCGACAATGAGCAGTTCTTC. Translated, it gives CACPQREASDNEQFF.

This chain uses TRBV5-1 with TRBJ1-1, with a possible D match to TRBD1 (5 bases). The CDR3 extends over 14 amino acids. Germline CDR1 is SGHRS and CDR2 is YFSETQ. V lost 0 bases and J 4 bases, leaving 10 bases between the germline ends. The chain's CDR3 is CASSLAYQGTEAFF. The CDR3 region has the DNA TGCGCCAGCAGCTTGGCATACCAGGGCACTGAAGCTTTCTTT. The full variable domain, with the rest looked up from reference TRBV5-1 and TRBJ1-1, is KAGVTQTPRYLIKTRGQQVTLSCSPISGHRSVSWYQQTPGQGLQFLFEYFSETQRNKGNFPGRFSGRQFSNSRSEMNVSTLELGDSALYLCASSLAYQGTEAFFGQGTRLTVV.

V gene TRBV6-1 combines with J gene TRBJ2-4; perhaps TRBD1 as D (5 bases). Germline lookup yields CDR1 MNHNS and CDR2 SASEGT. The CDR3 sequence is 12 residues long. Trimming took off 0 bases at V and 15 bases at J, with 12 bases between the two ends. DNA for the CDR3: TGTGCCAGCAGTGAAGCCCAGGGAACGCGGTACTTC. Protein: CASSEAQGTRYF.

This clone is a singleton in its sample. The chain combines TRBV5-1 with TRBJ2-7, with D possibly matching TRBD2 (5 bases). V shed 1 base and J shed 2 bases, with 10 bases lying between them. Germline values: CDR1 SGHRS, CDR2 YFSETQ. This CDR3 has 14 residues. The CDR3 sequence: CASSLTGNPYEQYF. In DNA form, the CDR3 reads TGCGCCAGCAGCTTGACGGGGAATCCCTACGAGCAGTACTTC.